These 30 T cell receptor beta chains were all obtained from the same sample, sequenced in a study of blood T cell repertoires in COVID-19. TCRdb's copy holds only in-frame clones and misses some; the assay was immunoSEQ multiplex PCR. Here the sample spans 200,000 to 250,000 clones, around 91% being singletons. The sequenced sample was PBMCs or T cells enriched from blood (not recorded which). The receptors shown here come from a man aged 25 to 45 who had been exposed to COVID-19.

The V and J genes are TRBV7-9 and TRBJ2-7, with D perhaps matching TRBD2 (6 bases). Germline CDR1 SEHNR, CDR2 FQNEAQ (reference sequence). V was pared by 1 base and J by 6 bases, with 25 bases between. CDR3 size: 18 residues. CDR3 protein: CASSLVEGRPSALIEQYF. CDR3 nucleotide sequence: TGTGCCAGCAGCTTAGTGGAGGGTCGGCCCTCGGCCTTGATCGAGCAGTACTTC.

This clone has only a few counts. This chain connects TRBV21-1 to TRBJ1-4; the D segment call TRBD1 is taken from the table without a DNA check. TRBV21-1 is reported as a pseudogene. There are 19 residues in the CDR3. CDR3 sequence: CASRNQLRDRVATNEKLFF. The CDR3 nucleotides are TGTGCCAGCAGAAACCAACTCCGGGACAGGGTAGCAACTAATGAAAAACTGTTTTTT.

The V gene is TRBV9, the J gene TRBJ1-2, with a weak D call TRBD1 (5 bases). The V gene's germline CDR1 is SGDLS and CDR2 YYNGEE. V lost 4 bases and J lost 3, with 13 bases in between. The CDR3 is made up of 14 amino acids. CDR3 region: CASSTAGTDYGYTF. For the CDR3, the DNA is TGTGCCAGCAGCACCGCCGGGACTGACTATGGCTACACCTTC.

This chain links TRBV12-3 or TRBV12-4 with TRBJ1-4, with D hard to call. Trimming shortened V by 4 bases and J by 8 bases, and 11 bases separated the two germline ends. CDR3 length equals 13 residues. This chain's CDR3 is CASSYSAGEKLFF. In DNA, the CDR3 is TGTGCCAGCAGTTACTCAGCCGGGGAAAAACTGTTTTTT.

The V gene is TRBV5-1, the J gene TRBJ1-5; 10 bases map to TRBD1. The germline V gene encodes CDR1 SGHRS and CDR2 YFSETQ. This CDR3 has 15 residues. V was clipped by 7 bases and J by 7 bases; unmatched bases: 11. The CDR3 loop is CASGFRDRGGQPQHF. The CDR3 nucleotides are TGCGCCAGCGGATTCCGGGACAGGGGTGGCCAGCCCCAGCATTTT.

The chain combines TRBV9 with TRBJ2-1; D gene ambiguous. This CDR3 comprises 14 residues. Trimming took off 0 bases at V and 5 bases at J, with 9 bases between the two ends. Germline lookup yields CDR1 SGDLS and CDR2 YYNGEE. The CDR3: CASSVELNNNEQFF. In DNA form, the CDR3 reads TGTGCCAGCAGCGTAGAACTAAATAACAATGAGCAGTTCTTC.

The chain has TRBV5-6 and TRBJ2-3, with a possible D match to TRBD1 (6 bases). Trimming shortened V by 6 bases and J by 4 bases, and 18 bases separated the two germline ends. The CDR3 covers 15 residues. Germline lookup yields CDR1 SGHDT and CDR2 YYEEEE. DNA of the CDR3: TGTGCCAGCATCCGACAGGAAATTTTGTCAGATACGCAGTATTTT. This sequence encodes CASIRQEILSDTQYF.

This chain uses TRBV10-1 with TRBJ2-3; no firm D call. This CDR3 spans 16 amino acids. Germline V gene data show CDR1 as WNHNN and CDR2 as SYGVQD (reference sequence). V lost 3 bases, J lost 2 bases, and 15 bases lay in between. The CDR3 loop is CASSEQLGAHTDTQYF. CDR3 DNA sequence: TGCGCCAGCAGTGAACAGCTCGGTGCCCACACAGATACGCAGTATTTT.

V usage is TRBV4-1 and J usage is TRBJ1-2; 11 bases map to TRBD1. The length of the CDR3 is 17 residues. J gave up 4 bases and V 2 bases, and 9 bases lay outside the gene matches. Germline CDR1 reads MGHRA; CDR2 reads YSYEKL. CDR3 sequence: CASSQPGTGGGPYGYTF. CDR3 in DNA: TGCGCCAGCAGCCAACCCGGGACAGGGGGAGGACCCTATGGCTACACCTTC.

The genes are TRBV9 and TRBJ1-2; D may be TRBD1 (6 bases). Deletions cut 0 bases from V and 4 bases from J, with 19 bases between. This CDR3 is 17 amino acids long. Germline V gene lookup returns CDR1 SGDLS and CDR2 YYNGEE. In DNA form, the CDR3 reads TGTGCCAGCAGCGTAGCTGTGTTGGGGGGGCTTAGCTATGGCTACACCTTC. Translating gives CASSVAVLGGLSYGYTF.

The genes are TRBV7-3 and TRBJ1-2; D not certain. Deletions cut 3 bases from V and 3 bases from J, with 11 bases between. The CDR3 is 14 amino acids. The germline CDR1 and CDR2 sequences are SGHTA and FQGTGA. The CDR3 loop reads CASSLEGADYGYTF. CDR3 bases: TGTGCCAGCAGCTTGGAGGGCGCCGACTATGGCTACACCTTC.

This chain joins TRBV13 and TRBJ2-3; the match to TRBD2 covers 12 bases. V gave up 7 bases and J gave up 4 bases; unmatched junction bases: 9. The CDR3 consists of 16 residues. Germline CDR1 and CDR2: PRHDT and FYEKMQ (reference sequence). The CDR3 reads CASTLQTSGGSDTQYF. The CDR3 DNA is TGTGCCAGCACTCTCCAAACTAGCGGGGGGTCAGATACGCAGTATTTT. The variable domain in full, with the rest retrieved from reference TRBV13 and TRBJ2-3, is AAGVIQSPRHLIKEKRETATLKCYPIPRHDTVYWYQQGPGQDPQFLISFYEKMQSDKGSIPDRFSAQQFSDYHSELNMSSLELGDSALYFCASTLQTSGGSDTQYFGPGTRLTVL.

V gene TRBV5-1 combines with J gene TRBJ2-5; D might be TRBD2 (7 bases). In germline, CDR1 is SGHRS, CDR2 YFSETQ. Trimming pared 2 bases from V and 5 bases from J, leaving 25 bases between. This CDR3 region has 18 residues. The CDR3 here is CASSFGASQGGAVETQYF. CDR3 sequence (DNA): TGCGCCAGCAGCTTTGGGGCCAGTCAAGGGGGGGCTGTGGAGACCCAGTACTTC.

The chain is built from TRBV7-9 and TRBJ1-2; 10 bases line up with TRBD1. This CDR3 has 16 residues. Germline V CDR1 and CDR2: SEHNR, FQNEAQ (reference sequence). Trimming removed 4 bases from V and 6 bases from J; junction bases left unmatched: 11. CDR3 in DNA: TGTGCCAGCAGCTCCTGGGGGGACAGGGGAAAGAATGGCTACACCTTC. It yields the protein CASSSWGDRGKNGYTF.

The chain uses TRBV18 and TRBJ2-5; 8 bases agree with TRBD2. Germline lookup yields CDR1 KGHSH and CDR2 LQKENI. There are 15 residues in the CDR3. The trim removed 3 bases at V and 2 bases at J, leaving 5 bases unmatched. CDR3 region: CASSPSRGVQETQYF. DNA of the CDR3: TGTGCCAGCTCACCGTCGCGGGGGGTTCAAGAGACCCAGTACTTC. Variable domain in full (rest from reference TRBV18 and TRBJ2-5): NAGVMQNPRHLVRRRGQEARLRCSPMKGHSHVYWYRQLPEEGLKFMVYLQKENIIDESGMPKERFSAEFPKEGPSILRIQQVVRGDSAAYFCASSPSRGVQETQYFGPGTRLLVL.

V and J are TRBV4-2 and TRBJ2-1, with 11 bases that match TRBD2. The CDR3 spans 19 residues. The V and J ends lost 0 bases and 3 bases, in that order; junction bases with no gene match: 10. Per the germline V gene, CDR1 is LGHNA and CDR2 is YNFKEQ. Written as DNA, the CDR3 is TGTGCCAGCAGCCAAGATGGGGTTGCGACTAGCGGGGACTACAATGAGCAGTTCTTC. It is translated as CASSQDGVATSGDYNEQFF.

The rearrangement joins TRBV3-1 (or the pseudogene TRBV3-2) to TRBJ1-4; D uncertain. CDR3 size: 12 residues. Trimming left V 3 bases short and J 4 bases short, with 3 bases between. Germline values: CDR1 LGHDT, CDR2 YNNKEL (reference sequence). The CDR3 spells CASSHNNEKLFF. CDR3 DNA sequence: TGTGCCAGCAGCCATAATAATGAAAAACTGTTTTTT.

The gene calls are TRBV4-3 and TRBJ1-5, with TRBD1 as a possible D gene (6 bases). The germline gives CDR1 LGHNA, CDR2 YSLEER. The CDR3 length is 16 residues. Trimming took off 0 bases at V and 5 bases at J, with 14 bases between the two ends. CDR3 DNA sequence: TGCGCCAGCAGCCAAGATCTGGGGGCTGAGCATCAGCCCCAGCATTTT. Residues: CASSQDLGAEHQPQHF.

This rearrangement joins TRBV9 to TRBJ1-2, with a tentative D call TRBD1 (5 bases). Germline V gene sequence: CDR1 SGDLS, CDR2 YYNGEE. Trimming removed 3 bases at V and 11 bases at J, with 23 bases between. This CDR3 spans 15 amino acids. The CDR3 DNA follows: TGTGCCAGCAGCGGATCATACCGGGACTCTGGGCGGTACACCTTC. Translated, it gives CASSGSYRDSGRYTF.

The V and J genes are TRBV2 and TRBJ1-2, with 8 bases fitting TRBD1. The germline V gene encodes CDR1 SNHLY and CDR2 FYNNEI. V was clipped by 7 bases and J by 2 bases; unmatched bases: 9. This CDR3 has 15 residues. This chain's CDR3 is CASNPDRVLNYGYTF. CDR3 DNA: TGTGCCAGCAACCCGGACAGGGTGTTAAACTATGGCTACACCTTC.

The chain joins TRBV3-1 (or the pseudogene TRBV3-2) to TRBJ2-5, with D unresolved. V was cut by 0 bases and J by 0 bases, with 8 bases left in between. Germline lookup yields CDR1 LGHDT and CDR2 YNNKEL (reference sequence). The length of the CDR3 is 15 residues. For the CDR3, the DNA is TGTGCCAGCAGCCAAGATTGGGCCAACCAAGAGACCCAGTACTTC. It translates to CASSQDWANQETQYF.

The chain employs TRBV5-1 and TRBJ1-6, with D maybe TRBD1 (5 bases). Germline V CDR1 and CDR2: SGHRS, YFSETQ. The CDR3 length is 15 residues. The germline V and J ends were trimmed by 1 base and 5 bases, with 10 bases remaining between them. In nucleotides, the CDR3 is TGCGCCAGCAGCTTGCGACCGGGGGATAATTCACCCCTCCACTTT. This encodes CASSLRPGDNSPLHF.

V and J are TRBV7-9 and TRBJ2-5; no firm D call. This CDR3 has 17 amino acids. Germline lookup yields CDR1 SEHNR and CDR2 FQNEAQ (reference sequence). Trimming left V 1 base short and J 1 base short, with 16 bases between. CDR3 sequence (DNA): TGTGCCAGCAGCTTAGGAAGCTTTCCCCCATCCCAAGAGACCCAGTACTTC. This gives the protein CASSLGSFPPSQETQYF.

This sequence joins TRBV2 and TRBJ1-6, with TRBD1 as a possible D gene (6 bases). Trimming removed 1 base at V and 15 bases at J, with 10 bases between. The CDR3 extends over 12 amino acids. The germline V gene encodes CDR1 SNHLY and CDR2 FYNNEI. CDR3 sequence reads: CASSEGGLDLHF. For the CDR3, the DNA is TGTGCCAGCAGTGAAGGGGGGCTGGACCTCCACTTT. Using reference TRBV2 and TRBJ1-6 for the parts outside the CDR3, the full variable domain is EPEVTQTPSHQVTQMGQEVILRCVPISNHLYFYWYRQILGQKVEFLVSFYNNEISEKSEIFDDQFSVERPDGSNFTLKIRSTKLEDSAMYFCASSEGGLDLHFGNGTRLTVT.

The chain joins TRBV7-9 to TRBJ1-5, with a tentative D call TRBD1 (6 bases). Germline CDR1 and CDR2: SEHNR and FQNEAQ (reference sequence). Trimming removed 1 base at V and 6 bases at J, with 7 bases between. The CDR3 sequence is 13 residues long. The CDR3, as DNA: TGTGCCAGCAGCTTAGACAGGGTTCAGCCCCAGCATTTT. Its protein product is CASSLDRVQPQHF.

V and J are TRBV11-2 and TRBJ1-2, with 10 positions matching TRBD1. The CDR3 has 19 residues. V shed 5 bases and J 0 bases; nucleotides not matched to a gene: 15. Germline CDR1 is SGHAT and CDR2 is FQNNGV. The CDR3 sequence: CASSRGRVGQGPSNYGYTF. The CDR3 DNA reads as TGTGCCAGCAGCCGGGGGCGGGTGGGACAGGGGCCTTCTAACTATGGCTACACCTTC.

The chain has TRBV9 and TRBJ1-4, with D possibly being TRBD1 (5 bases). The CDR3 spans 15 residues. Germline-derived CDR1 and CDR2 are SGDLS and YYNGEE. Trimming pared 2 bases from V and 2 bases from J, leaving 10 bases between. The CDR3 loop reads CASSVQGWTNEKLFF. The CDR3 region has the DNA TGTGCCAGCAGCGTTCAGGGTTGGACTAATGAAAAACTGTTTTTT.

This rearrangement joins TRBV25-1 to TRBJ2-7; no clear D. V lost 0 bases and J 13 bases, leaving 7 bases between the germline ends. CDR1 is MGHDK and CDR2 is SYGVNS in the germline V gene. This CDR3 is 10 amino acids long. The CDR3 is CASSEYLGYF. In DNA form, the CDR3 reads TGTGCCAGCAGTGAATATCTTGGCTACTTC.

This clone was detected once. This chain links TRBV19 with TRBJ2-5; D perhaps matches TRBD1 (7 bases). Germline V gene sequence: CDR1 LNHDA, CDR2 SQIVND (reference sequence). Trimming took 7 bases from V and 4 from J, leaving 16 bases between them. The CDR3 length is 14 residues. CDR3 bases: TGTGCCAGTACTGACAGGGAGGTTGGAGAGACCCAGTACTTC. Translated: CASTDREVGETQYF.

The chain uses TRBV3-1 (or the pseudogene TRBV3-2) and TRBJ1-3; D is unclear. CDR1 and CDR2 (germline): LGHDT, YNNKEL (reference sequence). V was pared by 3 bases and J by 0 bases, with 6 bases between. This CDR3 contains 14 residues. Written as DNA, the CDR3 is TGTGCCAGCAGCCAGGGCTACTCTGGAAACACCATATATTTT. Its protein product is CASSQGYSGNTIYF.